These 9 T cell receptor beta chains originate from one sample sequenced in a study of blood T cells in healthy people across ages. The second PCR ran roughly 6 to 11 cycles with a sample-barcoded 5' primer and J-beta primers. TCRdb used MiXCR to reprocess the 5' RACE reads, holding one entry per CDR3 protein. This sample yields over 1,200,000 distinct CDR3 sequences, of which approximately 59% are seen a single time; 6.7% belongs to the top ten. The sample was blood. Every receptor here comes from a man aged 18-30 years in good health.

This clonotype was counted at least ten times. The chain couples TRBV6-4 to TRBJ2-1, with 10 bases identical to TRBD2. The V gene's germline CDR1 is MRHNA and CDR2 SNTAGT. The CDR3 extends over 15 amino acids. The trim removed 3 bases at V and 1 base at J, leaving 0 bases unmatched. The CDR3 DNA sequence: TGTGCCAGCAGTGAAGCGGGAGGGTCCTACAATGAGCAGTTCTTC. This sequence encodes CASSEAGGSYNEQFF.

The rearrangement joins TRBV29-1 to TRBJ1-2; D gene unclear. The CDR3 length is 14 residues. V was shortened by 6 bases and J by 0 bases, with 14 bases between the two germline ends. CDR1 is SQVTM, CDR2 ANQGSEA, per germline. CDR3 region: CSVASSGPNYGYTF. CDR3 nucleotides: TGCAGCGTCGCCTCCTCGGGCCCTAACTATGGCTACACCTTC.

This clonotype came up many times. This chain joins TRBV6-6 and TRBJ1-2; 7 nucleotides line up with TRBD1. Looked up from germline, CDR1 is MNHNY and CDR2 is SVGAGI (reference sequence). With 6 bases clipped from V and 5 bases from J, the junction kept 6 bases outside the gene matches. This CDR3 comprises 13 residues. The CDR3 reads CASSQDRLYGYTF. In DNA, the CDR3 is TGTGCCAGCAGCCAGGACAGGCTTTATGGCTACACCTTC.

The gene calls are TRBV4-2 and TRBJ2-1; 9 positions match TRBD2. Germline V gene lookup returns CDR1 LGHNA and CDR2 YNFKEQ. J gave up 15 bases and V 0 bases, and 18 bases lay outside the gene matches. CDR3 length equals 17 residues. CDR3: CASSQDLGLLAGRRGFF. CDR3 nucleotides: TGTGCCAGCAGCCAAGATCTCGGCCTTCTAGCGGGGAGGAGGGGGTTCTTC.

The gene calls are TRBV5-1 and TRBJ2-7; D perhaps matches TRBD2 (6 bases). The DNA end lines up better with TRBJ2-5; the J call may be wrong. CDR3 length: 14 residues. CDR1 SGHRS and CDR2 YFSETQ come from the germline V gene. DNA for the CDR3: TGCGCCAGCAGCTTGGCAGTGGGAGGAGAGACCCAGTACTTC. Translating gives CASSLAVGGETQYF.

The gene calls are TRBV5-1 and TRBJ2-1; D possibly corresponds to TRBD1 (6 bases). Judging by the DNA end, TRBJ2-7 fits better; the J call may be wrong. The germline CDR1 and CDR2 sequences are SGHRS and YFSETQ. The CDR3 covers 16 residues. CDR3 nucleotides: TGCGCCAGCAGCTTGTGGCAGGGGAGTTCCTACAATGAGCAGTACTTC. Encoded protein: CASSLWQGSSYNEQYF.

This clonotype was counted between two and nine times. The chain combines TRBV5-1 with TRBJ2-1; 7 nucleotides match TRBD2. Germline-derived CDR1 and CDR2 are SGHRS and YFSETQ. This CDR3 is 15 amino acids long. V lost 0 bases to trimming and J lost 7 bases; unmatched junction nucleotides: 7. As DNA, the CDR3 is TGCGCCAGCAGCTTGGCAGCGGGGATTGCAAATGAGCAGTTCTTC. Amino acid sequence: CASSLAAGIANEQFF.

The chain recombines TRBV20-1 with TRBJ2-3; D not certain. This CDR3 has 14 amino acids. The germline V gene has CDR1 DFQATT and CDR2 SNEGSKA (reference sequence). V lost 0 bases to trimming and J lost 2 bases, with 9 bases between them. The CDR3 DNA sequence: TGCAGTGCTAGAGATCCCGTACTCACAGATACGCAGTATTTT. Translating gives CSARDPVLTDTQYF.

The rearrangement joins TRBV5-1 to TRBJ2-6; D is undetermined. V shed 5 bases and J shed 2 bases, with 8 bases lying between them. CDR3 size: 14 residues. Germline values: CDR1 SGHRS, CDR2 YFSETQ. CDR3 region: CASRVVAGANVLTF. In DNA, the CDR3 is TGCGCCAGCAGGGTAGTGGCTGGGGCCAACGTCCTGACTTTC.